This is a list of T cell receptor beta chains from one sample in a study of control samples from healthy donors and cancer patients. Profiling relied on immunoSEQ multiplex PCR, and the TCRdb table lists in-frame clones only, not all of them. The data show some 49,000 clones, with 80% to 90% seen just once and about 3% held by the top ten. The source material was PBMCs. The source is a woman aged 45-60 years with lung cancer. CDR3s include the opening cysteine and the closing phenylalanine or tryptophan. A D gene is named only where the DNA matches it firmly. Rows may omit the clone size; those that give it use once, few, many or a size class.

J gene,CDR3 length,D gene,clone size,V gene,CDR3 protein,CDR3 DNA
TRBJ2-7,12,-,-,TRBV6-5,CASSPTSSEQYF,TGTGCCAGCAGCCCAACAAGTAGCGAGCAGTACTTC
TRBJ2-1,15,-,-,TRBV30,CAWSPPRTVYNEQFF,TGTGCCTGGAGTCCACCTCGGACGGTTTACAATGAGCAGTTCTTC
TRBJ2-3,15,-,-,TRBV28,CASSELVGGTDTQYF,TGTGCCAGCAGTGAGCTAGTCGGGGGCACAGATACGCAGTATTTT
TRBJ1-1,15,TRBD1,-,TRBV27,CASSSLGDSPIGAFF,TGTGCCAGCAGTTCCCTCGGGGACAGTCCGATTGGAGCTTTCTTT
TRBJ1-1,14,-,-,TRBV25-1,CASSFGVQDTEAFF,TGTGCCAGCAGTTTCGGGGTACAGGACACTGAAGCTTTCTTT
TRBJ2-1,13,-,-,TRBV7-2,CASSLRDYNEQFF,TGTGCCAGCAGCTTAAGGGACTACAATGAGCAGTTCTTC
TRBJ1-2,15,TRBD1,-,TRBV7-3,CASSSGQGRDYGYTF,TGTGCCAGCAGCTCGGGACAGGGGAGGGACTATGGCTACACCTTC
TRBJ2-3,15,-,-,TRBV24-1,CATSDEGTYTDTQYF,TGTGCCACCAGTGACGAAGGGACTTACACAGATACGCAGTATTTT
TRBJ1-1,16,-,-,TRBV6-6,CASSFPSGNMNTEAFF,TGTGCCAGCAGTTTCCCCAGCGGGAACATGAACACTGAAGCTTTCTTT
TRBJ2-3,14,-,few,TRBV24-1,CAIADRHPTDTQYF,TGTGCCATTGCCGACCGACACCCCACAGATACGCAGTATTTT
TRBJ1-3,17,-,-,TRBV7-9,CASSARQQAALGNTIYF,TGTGCCAGCAGCGCCCGGCAACAGGCAGCTCTGGGAAACACCATATATTTT
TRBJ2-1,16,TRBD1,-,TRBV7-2,CASSLAGTGGLDEQFF,TGTGCCAGCAGCTTAGCGGGGACAGGGGGCTTGGATGAGCAGTTCTTC
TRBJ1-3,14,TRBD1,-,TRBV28,CASSRGQGINTIYF,TGTGCCAGCAGCCGCGGACAGGGAATAAACACCATATATTTT
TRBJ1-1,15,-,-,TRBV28,CASKGLGAGATEAFF,TGTGCCAGCAAAGGGTTAGGGGCGGGCGCGACTGAAGCTTTCTTT
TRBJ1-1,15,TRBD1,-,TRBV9,CASSPQGQTNTEAFF,TGTGCCAGCAGCCCGCAGGGACAGACGAACACTGAAGCTTTCTTT
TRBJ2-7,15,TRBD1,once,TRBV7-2,CASSLGWDRQYEQYF,TGTGCCAGCAGCTTAGGCTGGGACAGGCAATACGAGCAGTACTTC
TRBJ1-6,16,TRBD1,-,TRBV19,CASSTRRDRDNSPLHF,TGTGCCAGTAGTACCCGCCGGGACAGAGATAATTCACCCCTCCACTTT
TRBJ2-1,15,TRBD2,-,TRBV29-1,CSTVSPGLARGEQFF,TGCAGCACGGTCTCTCCGGGACTAGCGAGGGGTGAGCAGTTCTTC
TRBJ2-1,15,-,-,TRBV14,CASSQGDSSYNEQFF,TGTGCCAGCAGCCAAGGTGACTCTTCCTACAATGAGCAGTTCTTC
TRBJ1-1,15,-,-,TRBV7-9,CASSFGVVLNTEAFF,TGTGCCAGCAGCTTCGGCGTTGTTTTGAACACTGAAGCTTTCTTT
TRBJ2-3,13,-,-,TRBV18,CASSPTPPATQYF,TGTGCCAGCTCCCCCACTCCCCCGGCTACGCAGTATTTT
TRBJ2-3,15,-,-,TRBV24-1,CATSGEAALTDTQYF,TGTGCCACCAGTGGAGAGGCCGCACTCACAGATACGCAGTATTTT
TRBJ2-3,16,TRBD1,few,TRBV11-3,CASSSTGTGGTDTQYF,TGTGCCAGCAGCTCAACGGGGACAGGGGGCACAGATACGCAGTATTTT
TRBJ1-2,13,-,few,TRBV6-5,CASSPFGDYGYTF,TGTGCCAGCAGCCCCTTTGGGGACTATGGCTACACCTTC
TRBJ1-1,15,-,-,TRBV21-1,CASRSGQGPNTEAFF,TGTGCCAGCAGATCGGGACAGGGACCGAACACTGAAGCTTTCTTT
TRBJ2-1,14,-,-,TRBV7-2,CASSLGLVYNEQFF,TGTGCCAGCAGCTTGGGGCTTGTTTACAATGAGCAGTTCTTC
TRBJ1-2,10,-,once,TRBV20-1,CGTPNYGYTF,TGCGGGACCCCTAACTATGGCTACACCTTC
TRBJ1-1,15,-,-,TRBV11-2,CASSAASGYGTEAFF,TGTGCCAGCAGCGCCGCCTCTGGATATGGCACTGAAGCTTTCTTT
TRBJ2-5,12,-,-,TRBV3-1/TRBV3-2,CASSQDRETQYF,TGTGCCAGCAGCCAAGATAGAGAGACCCAGTACTTC
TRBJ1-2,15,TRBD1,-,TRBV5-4,CASSTGQGWSYGYTF,TGTGCCAGCAGTACTGGACAGGGATGGTCCTATGGCTACACCTTC
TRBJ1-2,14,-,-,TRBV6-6,CASSRTAAEYGYTF,TGTGCCAGCTCCCGGACAGCTGCCGAGTATGGCTACACCTTC